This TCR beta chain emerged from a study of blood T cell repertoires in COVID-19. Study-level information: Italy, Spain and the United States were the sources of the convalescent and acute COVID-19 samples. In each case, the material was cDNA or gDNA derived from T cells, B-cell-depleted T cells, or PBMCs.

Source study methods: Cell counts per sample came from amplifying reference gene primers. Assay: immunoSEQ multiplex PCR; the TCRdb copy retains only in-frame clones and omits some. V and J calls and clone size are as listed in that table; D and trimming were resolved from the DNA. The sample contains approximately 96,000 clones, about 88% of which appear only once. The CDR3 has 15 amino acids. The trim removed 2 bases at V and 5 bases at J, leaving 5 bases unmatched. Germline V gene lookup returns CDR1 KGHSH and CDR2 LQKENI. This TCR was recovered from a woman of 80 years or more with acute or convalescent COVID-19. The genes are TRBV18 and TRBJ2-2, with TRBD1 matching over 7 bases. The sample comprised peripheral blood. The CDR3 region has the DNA TGTGCCAGCTCACCAAGGACAGGCAAAACCGGGGAGCTGTTTTTT. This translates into CASSPRTGKTGELFF.